This section outlines one T cell receptor (beta chain) sequence together with its context. Its antigen is undetermined. Germline CDR1 is SGHTA and CDR2 is FQGNSA. CDR3 length equals 15 residues. Between the trimmed V and J ends, which lost 7 bases and 8 bases, there was a span of 20 bases. Both subsets, CD45RA+ naive and CD45RA-negative memory, were split from the CD4+ cells. The sample comes from a study of shared clonotypes between healthy human individuals. Study context: Contributing individuals were two females and three males aged 18 to 49.

Study-wide results and limits: It was only blood that was sampled, and tissue repertoires likely differ.

Measured with immunoSEQ multiplex PCR; TCRdb has only the in-frame clones, and not every one. The repertoire has some 1,400,000 clones, around 97% of them found once; the top ten carry 1% to 1.5%. This clonotype was sampled from a man aged 30-40 years in good health. The chain has TRBV7-2 and TRBJ1-4; the D is unclear. Sequenced sample: naive CD4+ T cells sorted from blood. Specified subset: CD45RA+ positively selected. In nucleotides, the CDR3 is TGTGCCAGCAATAAAGGACGGCAGACGGTCGAAAAACTGTTTTTT. As protein: CASNKGRQTVEKLFF.